What follows are 6 T cell receptor beta chains derived from one specimen sequenced in a study of cytomegalovirus exposure and HLA in healthy donors. Primers included in the PCR were 60 Vbeta and 13 Jbeta primers. Method: immunoSEQ multiplex PCR; TCRdb's copy keeps in-frame clones and lacks some. Of more than 95,000 clones in the sample, 60% to 85% are singletons; the top ten hold approximately 5%. Material: PBMCs. The receptors were sampled from a man in his forties or fifties in good health and CMV-seropositive.

V and J are TRBV6-1 and TRBJ1-2; the D gene is possibly TRBD1 (5 bases). This CDR3 has 13 amino acids. Germline values: CDR1 MNHNS, CDR2 SASEGT. The V end lost 2 bases, the J end lost 3 bases, and 7 bases lay between the germline ends. DNA of the CDR3: TGTGCCAGCAGTGAATCGGGGGACTATGGCTACACCTTC. Translating it yields CASSESGDYGYTF.

The chain carries TRBV5-1 and TRBJ1-1; D is unclear. The CDR3 runs 12 residues. V was clipped by 2 bases and J by 4 bases, with 6 bases between them. Germline CDR1 is SGHRS and CDR2 is YFSETQ. This chain's CDR3 is CASSFPGTEAFF. The CDR3 DNA follows: TGCGCCAGCAGCTTCCCAGGCACTGAAGCTTTCTTT.

The chain joins TRBV11-1 to TRBJ1-1; the match to TRBD1 covers 11 bases. This CDR3 has 17 amino acids. The V gene end was trimmed by 5 bases and the J gene end by 4 bases; junction bases not matched to a gene: 12. CDR1 and CDR2 (germline): SGHAT, FQDESV (reference sequence). For the CDR3, the DNA is TGTGCCAGCAGCCGAGGACAGGGGGCAGGAACCGCCACTGAAGCTTTCTTT. Protein product: CASSRGQGAGTATEAFF.

A word on this clone: Other nucleotide sequences in the sample specify the same CDR3. This chain connects TRBV2 to TRBJ2-1, with a tentative D call TRBD1 (6 bases). Trimming took off 6 bases at V and 5 bases at J, with 26 bases between the two ends. Per germline, CDR1 SNHLY and CDR2 FYNNEI. The CDR3 runs 18 residues. CDR3 sequence reads: CASRREQQGSRGHNEQFF. Here the CDR3 DNA reads TGTGCCAGCAGACGCGAACAACAGGGATCTAGAGGACACAATGAGCAGTTCTTC.

J is TRBJ1-2 and V is TRBV5-1; TRBD1 agrees at 8 bases. The CDR3 runs to 16 residues. Germline V gene lookup returns CDR1 SGHRS and CDR2 YFSETQ. J gave up 7 bases and V 0 bases, and 11 bases lay outside the gene matches. This CDR3 is CASSLGVDREATGYTF. Here the CDR3 DNA reads TGCGCCAGCAGCTTGGGGGTGGACAGGGAGGCTACTGGCTACACCTTC.

The genes are TRBV28 and TRBJ2-7; D gene unclear. The CDR3 is 13 amino acids. V was pared by 3 bases and J by 2 bases, with 8 bases between. CDR1 MDHEN and CDR2 SYDVKM come from the germline V gene. As DNA, the CDR3 is TGTGCCAGCAGTTTTGGCGGTACCTACGAGCAGTACTTC. Translated: CASSFGGTYEQYF.